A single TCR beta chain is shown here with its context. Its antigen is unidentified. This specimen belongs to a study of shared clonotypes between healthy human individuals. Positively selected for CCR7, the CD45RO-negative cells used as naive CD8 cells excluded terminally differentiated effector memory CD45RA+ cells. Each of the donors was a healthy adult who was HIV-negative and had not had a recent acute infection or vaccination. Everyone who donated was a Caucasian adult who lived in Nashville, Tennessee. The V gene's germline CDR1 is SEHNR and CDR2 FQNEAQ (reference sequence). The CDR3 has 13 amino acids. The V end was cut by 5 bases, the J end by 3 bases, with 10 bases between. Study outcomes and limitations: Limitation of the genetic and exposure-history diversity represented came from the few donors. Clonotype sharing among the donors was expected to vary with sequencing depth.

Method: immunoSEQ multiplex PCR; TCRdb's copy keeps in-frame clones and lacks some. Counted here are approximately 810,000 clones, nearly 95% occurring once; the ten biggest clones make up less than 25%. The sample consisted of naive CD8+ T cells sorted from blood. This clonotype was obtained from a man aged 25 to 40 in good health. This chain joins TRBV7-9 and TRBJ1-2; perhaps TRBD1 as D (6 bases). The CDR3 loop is CASSPDSYYGYTF. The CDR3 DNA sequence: TGTGCCAGCAGCCCGGACAGCTACTATGGCTACACCTTC.